This TCR beta chain was identified during a study of control samples from healthy donors and cancer patients. This CDR3 spans 16 amino acids. V gave up 0 bases and J gave up 5 bases, with 14 bases separating them. In germline, CDR1 is MGHRA, CDR2 YSYEKL. Repertoires were generated with immunoSEQ multiplex PCR, while TCRdb's copy carries only in-frame clones and drops some. This table has tens of thousands of clones, around 87% appearing once. The J gene is TRBJ1-5, the V gene TRBV4-1; D uncertain. This receptor was taken from a woman in her 50s with head and neck cancer. Sequenced: PBMCs. CDR3 protein: CASSQDNSMGDQPQHF. The CDR3 nucleotides are TGCGCCAGCAGCCAAGATAATAGTATGGGAGATCAGCCCCAGCATTTT.